This T cell receptor (beta chain) was obtained from a study of control samples from healthy donors and cancer patients. Trimming at V came to 7 bases and at J to 1 base, leaving 11 bases not matched to a gene. From germline, CDR1 is SQVTM and CDR2 ANQGSEA. This CDR3 spans 15 amino acids. The data were produced by immunoSEQ multiplex PCR, yet TCRdb's version contains in-frame clones alone and is incomplete. The sample has about 140,000 clones, over 85% seen once. The chain couples TRBV29-1 to TRBJ2-7, with 9 bases lining up with TRBD2. The material sequenced was blood. This receptor was taken from a young man in good health. The CDR3: CSATGDLAGSYEQYF. CDR3 DNA sequence: TGCAGCGCAACCGGCGACCTAGCGGGGTCCTACGAGCAGTACTTC.